A selection of T cell receptor beta chains follows, all from one sample in a study of blood T cell repertoires in COVID-19. The protocol was immunoSEQ multiplex PCR, while the TCRdb copy is restricted to in-frame clones and leaves out a portion. Of some 100,000 clones listed, about 89% were seen once; the top ten hold approximately 3.6%. The specimen was peripheral blood. The receptors derive from a woman in her sixties or seventies with acute or convalescent COVID-19. Both conserved end residues are part of each CDR3. D genes are given only for firm matches. Clone size is given for some rows only: seen once, a few or many times, or a class if the clone is expanded.

-	-	TRBV6-2/TRBV6-3	TRBJ1-2	15	TGTGCCAGCAGCCGAAACCCGGACGGACTCTATGGCTACACCTTC	CASSRNPDGLYGYTF
-	-	TRBV18	TRBJ1-1	14	TGTGCCAGCTCACCGAACCGCGGGAACACTGAAGCTTTCTTT	CASSPNRGNTEAFF
-	-	TRBV18	TRBJ1-2	13	TGTGCCAGCTCACGGGCAGCCTCCGATGGCTACACCTTC	CASSRAASDGYTF
-	few	TRBV12-3/TRBV12-4	TRBJ1-2	12	TGTGCCAGCAGTTGGACTTTTTATGGCTACACCTTC	CASSWTFYGYTF
-	-	TRBV24-1	TRBJ2-3	17	TGTGCCACCAGTGGCGGGGGGCGGGGACAGGGCGTAGATACGCAGTATTTT	CATSGGGRGQGVDTQYF
TRBD2	-	TRBV12-3/TRBV12-4	TRBJ2-3	13	TGTGCCAGCAGCCGCAGCGGGGGGGCTTCGCAGTATTTT	CASSRSGGASQYF
TRBD1	few	TRBV11-2	TRBJ1-2	14	TGTGCCAGCAGCGGACGGACAGGGAATCTTGGCTACACCTTC	CASSGRTGNLGYTF
-	-	TRBV2	TRBJ1-2	17	TGTGCCAGCAGTGATGAGCAGGGGCAGGCCGCTAACTATGGCTACACCTTC	CASSDEQGQAANYGYTF
-	-	TRBV5-6	TRBJ2-4	16	TGTGCCAGCAGCAGCGCGAGAGTACAGGGAAAAAACATTCAGTACTTC	CASSSARVQGKNIQYF
-	-	TRBV10-3	TRBJ1-1	14	TGTGCCATCAGTGAGCAGGCGCAGAACACTGAAGCTTTCTTT	CAISEQAQNTEAFF
TRBD1	-	TRBV6-6	TRBJ2-1	16	TGTGCCAGCAGTTACAGCGGACAGGGAGGCTATAATGAGCAGTTCTTC	CASSYSGQGGYNEQFF
TRBD1	few	TRBV10-2	TRBJ2-1	17	TGCGCCAGCAGTGAGCCTTACGGGACAGGGTCAGGGAATGAGCAGTTCTTC	CASSEPYGTGSGNEQFF
TRBD1	-	TRBV10-2	TRBJ1-2	14	TGCGCCAGCAGTGAGGGGACAGGGAGATATGGCTACACCTTC	CASSEGTGRYGYTF
TRBD1	once	TRBV5-6	TRBJ2-5	17	TGTGCCAGCAGCGGCGCAACGACAGGGTTTAGACGAGAGACCCAGTACTTC	CASSGATTGFRRETQYF
TRBD1	-	TRBV30	TRBJ2-7	14	TGTGCCTGGAGTGGGGGGACAGGTGTTTACGAGCAGTACTTC	CAWSGGTGVYEQYF
-	once	TRBV6-4	TRBJ2-1	13	TGTGCCAGCAGTGACACTAGGGGAGGTGAGCAGTTCTTC	CASSDTRGGEQFF
TRBD2	-	TRBV3-1/TRBV3-2	TRBJ2-3	16	TGTGCCAGCAGCCAAGAGAGCGGGGTCAGCACAGATACGCAGTATTTT	CASSQESGVSTDTQYF
TRBD1	-	TRBV2	TRBJ1-5	14	TGTGCCAGCAGGACGACAGGGATTATTCAGCCCCAGCATTTT	CASRTTGIIQPQHF
TRBD1	-	TRBV28	TRBJ2-1	14	TGTGCCAGCAGACAGGGACAGCTCGGCAATGAGCAGTTCTTC	CASRQGQLGNEQFF
-	-	TRBV9	TRBJ1-2	14	TGTGCCAGCAGACGAGTTGGGAGCAACTATGGCTACACCTTC	CASRRVGSNYGYTF
TRBD2	-	TRBV5-1	TRBJ2-1	16	TGCGCCAGCAGCCGTAAAACCGGGACTAGCTACAATGAGCAGTTCTTC	CASSRKTGTSYNEQFF
TRBD1	-	TRBV6-1	TRBJ1-2	16	TGTGCCAGCAGTGAGTGGACAGGGCCCGCCTTCTATGGCTACACCTTC	CASSEWTGPAFYGYTF
TRBD1	few	TRBV6-5	TRBJ1-6	14	TGTGCCGGAAGCTCCGGACAGGGTTATTCACCCCTCCACTTT	CAGSSGQGYSPLHF
-	-	TRBV18	TRBJ1-2	16	TGTGCCAGCTCACCAATTGGGGACACGGCTTGGTATGGCTACACCTTC	CASSPIGDTAWYGYTF
TRBD2	-	TRBV7-6	TRBJ2-3	16	TGTGCCAGCCGACTTATGACTAGCGGGGGAACAGATACGCAGTATTTT	CASRLMTSGGTDTQYF
TRBD2	-	TRBV4-1	TRBJ2-2	17	TGCGCCAGCAGCCAATGGGGCGGGGGGGCTGACACCGGGGAGCTGTTTTTT	CASSQWGGGADTGELFF
TRBD1	-	TRBV28	TRBJ1-5	16	TGTGCCAGCAGTTTCAACAGGGGTTGGCGCAATCAGCCCCAGCATTTT	CASSFNRGWRNQPQHF
-	-	TRBV14	TRBJ2-2	16	TGTGCCAGCAGCCCACGGGTCTACTCGAACACCGGGGAGCTGTTTTTT	CASSPRVYSNTGELFF
-	-	TRBV9	TRBJ1-3	16	TGTGCCAGCAGCGTTACCCTCGGGAGCTCTGGAAACACCATATATTTT	CASSVTLGSSGNTIYF
TRBD1	once	TRBV6-5	TRBJ2-7	15	TGTGCCAGCAGCTCCGCCGGGGACAGCTCCTACGAGCAGTACTTC	CASSSAGDSSYEQYF
TRBD1	-	TRBV4-1	TRBJ1-2	14	TGCGCCAGCAGCCAACCGGGACAGCGCTATGGCTACACCTTC	CASSQPGQRYGYTF
-	-	TRBV3-1/TRBV3-2	TRBJ1-1	14	TGTGCCAGCAGCCAGCCCGGACATAACACTGAAGCTTTCTTT	CASSQPGHNTEAFF
TRBD1	few	TRBV19	TRBJ2-2	16	TGTGCCAGTAGGGAGACAGGGAGAAGCTATGGCGGGGAGCTGTTTTTT	CASRETGRSYGGELFF
-	-	TRBV12-3/TRBV12-4	TRBJ2-1	12	TGTGCCAGCAGTTTGTCGTACAATGAGCAGTTCTTC	CASSLSYNEQFF
-	-	TRBV14	TRBJ2-5	15	TGTGCCAGCAGCCCCCAACTCGGGACTTCGGAGACCCAGTACTTC	CASSPQLGTSETQYF
TRBD1	-	TRBV7-9	TRBJ1-1	16	TGTGCCAGCAGCTCTCACTCCGGGACAGGGGGAACTGAAGCTTTCTTT	CASSSHSGTGGTEAFF
-	-	TRBV18	TRBJ2-4	15	TGTGCCAGCTCACCACCGTCCGCAGGGTTGAACATTCAGTACTTC	CASSPPSAGLNIQYF
-	-	TRBV28	TRBJ1-2	12	TGTGCCAGCAGAAGCACAGGGTTTGGCTACACCTTC	CASRSTGFGYTF
TRBD1	-	TRBV19	TRBJ2-2	14	TGTGCCACCGGGACAGGGGCATACACCGGGGAGCTGTTTTTT	CATGTGAYTGELFF
-	-	TRBV29-1	TRBJ2-4	14	-	CSVGPGLAKNIQYF
-	few	TRBV7-8	TRBJ1-3	16	TGTGCCAGCAGCCGAATGAGGAGACTCTCTGGAAACACCATATATTTT	CASSRMRRLSGNTIYF
TRBD1	-	TRBV30	TRBJ1-4	15	TGTGCCTGGAGTGCAAGGGACAGAACTAATGAAAAACTGTTTTTT	CAWSARDRTNEKLFF
-	-	TRBV3-1/TRBV3-2	TRBJ2-4	15	TGTGCCAGCAGCTTACAAACCGGGACTAAAAACATTCAGTACTTC	CASSLQTGTKNIQYF
TRBD2	-	TRBV6-1	TRBJ2-3	19	TGTGCCAGCAGTGAAGTATCTAGCGGCTATTTAGCTAGCACAGATACGCAGTATTTT	CASSEVSSGYLASTDTQYF